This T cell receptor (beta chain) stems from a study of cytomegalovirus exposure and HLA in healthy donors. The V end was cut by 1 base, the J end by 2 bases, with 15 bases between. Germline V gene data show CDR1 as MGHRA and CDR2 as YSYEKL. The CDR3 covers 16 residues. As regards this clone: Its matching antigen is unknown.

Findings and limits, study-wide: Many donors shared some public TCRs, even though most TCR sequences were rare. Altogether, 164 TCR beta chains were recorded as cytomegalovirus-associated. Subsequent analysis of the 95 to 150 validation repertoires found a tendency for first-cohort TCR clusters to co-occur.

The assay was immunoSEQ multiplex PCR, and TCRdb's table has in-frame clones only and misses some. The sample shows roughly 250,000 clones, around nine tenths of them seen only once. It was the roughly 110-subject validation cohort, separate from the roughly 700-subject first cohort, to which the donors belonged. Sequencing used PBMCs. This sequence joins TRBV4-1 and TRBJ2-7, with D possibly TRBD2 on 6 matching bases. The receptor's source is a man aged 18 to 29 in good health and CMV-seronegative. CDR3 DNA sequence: TGCGCCAGCAGCCAAGTTGGCGAGCGGGTGACCTACGAGCAGTACTTC. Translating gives CASSQVGERVTYEQYF.